This TCR beta chain was captured by sequencing in a study of cytomegalovirus exposure and HLA in healthy donors. Germline assignment: CDR1 SGHVS and CDR2 FQNEAQ. The V gene lost 3 bases and the J gene lost 4 bases, with 13 bases spanning the gap. The CDR3 runs 16 residues. PCR amplification relied on 60 Vbeta primers (plus 13 Jbeta primers). Measured with immunoSEQ multiplex PCR; TCRdb has only the in-frame clones, and not every one. The sample consists of roughly 200,000 clones, over 75% of them appearing once. This clonotype was sampled from a woman in her forties or fifties in good health and CMV-seronegative. V and J are TRBV7-8 and TRBJ2-6; possibly TRBD2 for D (6 bases). The sequenced sample was PBMCs. The CDR3 coding sequence is TGTGCCAGCAGCTTTAGCGGAGGTTCAGGGGCCAACGTCCTGACTTTC. It encodes CASSFSGGSGANVLTF.